This TCR beta chain appears in the sequencing data of a study of blood T cells in healthy people across ages. Study conclusions and caveats: Since the PBMCs were unsorted, naive and antigen-experienced cells could not be conclusively compared. Considered underestimates were the diversity estimates obtained from one million T cells.

This clonotype was seen a single time. Its antigen is not known. A second about 6 to 12 cycle PCR used barcoded and J-beta primers. TCRdb processed the 5' RACE reads anew with MiXCR; each CDR3 protein has one entry. The table includes 700,000 or so distinct CDR3 sequences, around 38% detected once. The V and J ends lost 1 base and 9 bases, in that order; junction bases with no gene match: 5. The CDR3 consists of 14 residues. Germline assignment: CDR1 MGHRA and CDR2 YSYEKL. Material: blood. The rearrangement uses TRBV4-1 and TRBJ1-1, with 10 bases identical to TRBD1. This receptor was obtained from an elderly man in good health. The CDR3 region is CASSQGKTGGKAFF. The CDR3, as DNA: TGCGCCAGCAGCCAAGGAAAGACAGGGGGCAAAGCTTTCTTT.